This T cell receptor beta chain is drawn from a study of control samples from healthy donors and cancer patients. TCRdb's table, derived via immunoSEQ multiplex PCR, lists solely in-frame clones and lacks some. The sample has about 410,000 clones, about 93% seen once. The CDR3 runs to 17 residues. CDR1 and CDR2 (germline): SEHNR, FQNEAQ (reference sequence). Trimming took 5 bases from V and 0 from J; bases not matched to a gene: 11. The chain combines TRBV7-9 with TRBJ2-3; 7 bases fit TRBD1. Sequenced: PBMCs. The sequence came from a man between 40 and 49 years old with head and neck cancer. CDR3 DNA sequence: TGTGCCAGCAGCCCCCTGTTCGACAGGGAAAGCACAGATACGCAGTATTTT. Its translation is CASSPLFDRESTDTQYF. Combining the CDR3 with reference TRBV7-9 and TRBJ2-3 gives the whole variable domain DTGVSQNPRHKITKRGQNVTFRCDPISEHNRLYWYRQTLGQGPEFLTYFQNEAQLEKSRLLSDRFSAERPKGSFSTLEIQRTEQGDSAMYLCASSPLFDRESTDTQYFGPGTRLTVL.